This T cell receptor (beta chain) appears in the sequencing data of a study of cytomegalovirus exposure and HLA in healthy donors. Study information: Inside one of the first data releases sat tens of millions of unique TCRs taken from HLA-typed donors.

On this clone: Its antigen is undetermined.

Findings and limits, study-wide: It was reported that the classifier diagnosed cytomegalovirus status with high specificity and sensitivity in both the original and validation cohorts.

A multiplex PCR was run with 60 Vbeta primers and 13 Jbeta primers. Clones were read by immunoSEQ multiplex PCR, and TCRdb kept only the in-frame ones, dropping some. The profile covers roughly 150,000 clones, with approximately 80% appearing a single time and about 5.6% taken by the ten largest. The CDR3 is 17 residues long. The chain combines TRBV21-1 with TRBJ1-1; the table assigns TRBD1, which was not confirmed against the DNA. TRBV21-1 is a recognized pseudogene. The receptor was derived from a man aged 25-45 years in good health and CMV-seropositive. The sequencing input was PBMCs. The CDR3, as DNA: TGTGCCAGCAGCGCCACTGTCAGACAGGGGGGGAACACTGAAGCTTTCTTT. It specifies CASSATVRQGGNTEAFF.